This T cell receptor beta chain was captured by sequencing in a study of T-cell reconstitution after alpha-beta-depleted transplantation in children. Preparation of the TCRbeta library was carried out with unique molecular identifiers. TCRdb ran MiXCR on the PCR reads and lists one entry per CDR3 protein. Of 800,000 to 1,000,000 distinct CDR3 sequences detected, about 30% appear once; the ten largest clones hold roughly 28%. Trimming at V came to 1 base and at J to 9 bases, leaving 7 bases not matched to a gene. The CDR3 length is 15 residues. CDR1 and CDR2 from the germline V gene are MGHRA and YSYEKL. General study findings and limits: Surviving recipient T cells and intrathymic progenitors accounted for some patients' high TCRbeta diversity at day 60. The origin of alpha-beta T cells about two months after transplant was reportedly several hundred expanded graft clones. The authors attributed T-cell counts and diversity one year after transplant mostly to newly produced T cells.

This clonotype was counted only a few times. The antigen is unknown. The TCR originated in a boy in the first two years of life who had a stem cell transplant for SCID, so the T cells may come from the graft donor. The V gene is TRBV4-1, the J gene TRBJ2-1; 9 bases agree with TRBD2. Material: PBMCs, mostly from graft donor cells, obtained 360 days after TCRalphabeta/CD19-depleted stem cell transplant. The CDR3 loop reads CASSQGTSALGEQFF. The CDR3, as DNA: TGCGCCAGCAGCCAAGGGACTAGCGCCCTAGGTGAGCAGTTCTTC.